The 21 T cell receptor beta chains below were found in one sample sequenced in a study of blood T cell repertoires in COVID-19. Libraries were prepared by immunoSEQ multiplex PCR; TCRdb keeps only in-frame clonotypes and omits some of them. The repertoire has over 150,000 clones, approximately 84% of them found once; the top ten carry about 6.9%. The sample taken for sequencing was peripheral blood. The receptors derive from a human donor with acute or convalescent COVID-19. The donor label of this sample is uncertain.

The chain carries TRBV3-1 (or the pseudogene TRBV3-2) and TRBJ1-2; the D is unclear. Per the germline V gene, CDR1 is LGHDT and CDR2 is YNNKEL (reference sequence). V lost 4 bases and J lost 4, with 13 bases in between. The CDR3 loop spans 14 amino acids. The CDR3 is CASSPLAGSYGYTF. The CDR3 DNA follows: TGTGCCAGCAGCCCCCTGGCAGGAAGCTATGGCTACACCTTC.

The chain combines TRBV3-1 (or the pseudogene TRBV3-2) with TRBJ1-2; D unclear. V lost 7 bases and J 0 bases, leaving 18 bases between the germline ends. The CDR3 is 16 amino acids. The germline gives CDR1 LGHDT, CDR2 YNNKEL (reference sequence). In nucleotides, the CDR3 is TGTGCCAGCACCCTAGGTCACGACCGTTCTAACTATGGCTACACCTTC. Its protein product is CASTLGHDRSNYGYTF.

The chain couples TRBV6-4 to TRBJ2-2; TRBD1 matches 7 bases. Looked up from germline, CDR1 is MRHNA and CDR2 is SNTAGT. Unmatched junction bases numbered 5, after V lost 2 bases and J lost 5 bases. The CDR3 spans 15 residues. The CDR3 here is CASSDRGRGTGELFF. In DNA, the CDR3 is TGTGCCAGCAGTGACAGGGGGCGCGGGACCGGGGAGCTGTTTTTT.

V is TRBV30 and J is TRBJ1-2; D gene ambiguous. The germline CDR1 and CDR2 sequences are GTSNPN and SVGIG (reference sequence). Trimming removed 4 bases from V and 4 bases from J, with 16 bases in between. The CDR3 consists of 14 residues. CDR3 protein: CAWTLESTSYGYTF. CDR3 bases: TGTGCCTGGACCTTAGAGAGTACTTCCTATGGCTACACCTTC.

The sample holds many counts of this clone. The V call is TRBV11-3, the J call TRBJ1-1; no firm D call. The CDR3 has 14 amino acids. V lost 2 bases and J 1 base, leaving 8 bases between the germline ends. Germline CDR1 SGHNT, CDR2 YENEEA. The CDR3 DNA reads as TGTGCCAGCAGCTTAAGTGGCAAGAACACTGAAGCTTTCTTT. Protein: CASSLSGKNTEAFF. Combining the CDR3 with reference TRBV11-3 and TRBJ1-1 gives the whole variable domain EAGVVQSPRYKIIEKKQPVAFWCNPISGHNTLYWYLQNLGQGPELLIRYENEEAVDDSQLPKDRFSAERLKGVDSTLKIQPAELGDSAVYLCASSLSGKNTEAFFGQGTRLTVV.

The chain combines TRBV7-2 with TRBJ1-2, with 7 positions matching TRBD1. Germline CDR1 is SGHTA and CDR2 is FQGNSA. The V and J ends lost 1 base and 3 bases, in that order; junction bases with no gene match: 2. The CDR3 has 14 amino acids. CDR3 bases: TGTGCCAGCAGCTTAGGGGACAGCCACTATGGCTACACCTTC. It translates to CASSLGDSHYGYTF.

This clone occurred a few times. Other DNA sequences in the same sample also yield this CDR3. This chain connects TRBV5-6 to TRBJ2-5; the D gene is possibly TRBD1 (6 bases). CDR1 is SGHDT and CDR2 is YYEEEE in the germline V gene. This CDR3 has 13 residues. The germline V and J ends were trimmed by 2 bases and 4 bases, with 9 bases remaining between them. CDR3 loop: CASSLDRRETQYF. The CDR3 DNA sequence: TGTGCCAGCAGCTTAGACAGGAGAGAGACCCAGTACTTC.

The chain combines TRBV19 with TRBJ2-3, with 14 bases aligning to TRBD2. CDR1 LNHDA and CDR2 SQIVND come from the germline V gene (reference sequence). Trimming cost V 6 bases and J 4 bases; bases outside gene matches: 9. CDR3 length: 17 amino acids. The CDR3 DNA reads as TGTGCCAGTAGCATTTCGGGACTAGCGGGAGCTTCAGATACGCAGTATTTT. Encoded protein: CASSISGLAGASDTQYF.

The chain has TRBV5-1 and TRBJ2-5, with D tentatively TRBD2 (5 bases). Germline V gives CDR1 SGHRS, CDR2 YFSETQ. The germline V and J ends were trimmed by 1 base and 5 bases, with 9 bases remaining between them. This CDR3 has 13 residues. This chain's CDR3 is CASSLMSGETQYF. CDR3 DNA sequence: TGCGCCAGCAGCTTGATGTCGGGGGAGACCCAGTACTTC.

The chain has TRBV30 and TRBJ1-2; no firm D call. Trimming removed 0 bases at V and 8 bases at J, with 13 bases between. The CDR3 sequence is 13 residues long. In germline, CDR1 is GTSNPN, CDR2 SVGIG (reference sequence). The CDR3 reads CAWSVRGPEGYTF. DNA of the CDR3: TGTGCCTGGAGTGTACGAGGCCCTGAGGGCTACACCTTC.

V usage is TRBV11-3 and J usage is TRBJ1-1; D remains unclear. Germline V gives CDR1 SGHNT, CDR2 YENEEA. CDR3 length equals 13 residues. Trimming removed 3 bases from V and 1 base from J, with 6 bases in between. The CDR3 sequence: CASSFQENTEAFF. The CDR3 region has the DNA TGTGCCAGCAGCTTTCAGGAGAACACTGAAGCTTTCTTT.

The J gene is TRBJ1-1, the V gene TRBV29-1; weak D call: TRBD1 (6 bases). This CDR3 is built from 11 residues. Germline CDR1 is SQVTM and CDR2 is ANQGSEA. V lost 7 bases and J lost 1, with 7 bases in between. This CDR3 is CSGQENTEAFF. The CDR3 nucleotides read TGCAGCGGACAGGAGAACACTGAAGCTTTCTTT.

This sequence joins TRBV18 and TRBJ1-1; TRBD1 aligns across 9 bases. The CDR3 runs 16 residues. With 1 base clipped from V and 4 bases from J, the junction kept 7 bases outside the gene matches. Germline V gives CDR1 KGHSH, CDR2 LQKENI. CDR3 nucleotides: TGTGCCAGCTCACCACAACCGGGACAGGGTGGCACTGAAGCTTTCTTT. This codes for CASSPQPGQGGTEAFF.

This chain uses TRBV6-5 with TRBJ1-2, with D perhaps matching TRBD1 (6 bases). The CDR3 covers 14 residues. The germline V and J ends were trimmed by 6 bases and 0 bases, with 11 bases remaining between them. In germline, CDR1 is MNHEY, CDR2 SVGAGI. Here the CDR3 DNA reads TGTGCCAGCAGCGCCGGGACAACTAACTATGGCTACACCTTC. Translation gives CASSAGTTNYGYTF.

This clone appeared once. The V gene is TRBV4-1, the J gene TRBJ1-1; no clear D. V lost 3 bases to trimming and J lost 0 bases, with 11 bases between them. The CDR3 length is 15 residues. Per the germline V gene, CDR1 is MGHRA and CDR2 is YSYEKL. CDR3 region: CASSQTPGMNTEAFF. DNA for the CDR3: TGCGCCAGCAGCCAGACGCCCGGGATGAACACTGAAGCTTTCTTT.

The chain couples TRBV7-2 to TRBJ1-1; D call uncertain. V gave up 7 bases and J gave up 4 bases, with 13 bases separating them. Per the germline V gene, CDR1 is SGHTA and CDR2 is FQGNSA. The CDR3 runs to 13 residues. CDR3 residues: CASKLSFSTEAFF. CDR3 DNA: TGTGCCAGCAAGCTTAGCTTCTCCACTGAAGCTTTCTTT.

The rearrangement links TRBV19 to TRBJ2-3, with 7 bases lining up with TRBD1. V lost 10 bases, J lost 1 base, and 5 bases stayed unmatched. CDR1 is LNHDA and CDR2 is SQIVND in the germline V gene (reference sequence). This CDR3 has 13 amino acids. The CDR3 bases are TGTGCCACAACAGGGGTTCGCACAGATACGCAGTATTTT. Protein product: CATTGVRTDTQYF.

The chain combines TRBV19 with TRBJ2-2; unclear D gene. The V end lost 5 bases, the J end lost 3 bases, and 10 bases lay between the germline ends. The CDR3 contains 14 residues. Germline loops: CDR1 LNHDA, CDR2 SQIVND (reference sequence). The CDR3 DNA reads TGTGCCAGTAGTCCTTCAAGAGACACCGGGGAGCTGTTTTTT. Translation: CASSPSRDTGELFF.

The rearrangement uses TRBV29-1 and TRBJ1-3; D not certain. The CDR3 is 13 amino acids. V was trimmed by 3 bases and J by 0 bases, leaving 6 bases between them. The germline gives CDR1 SQVTM, CDR2 ANQGSEA. Written as DNA, the CDR3 is TGCAGCGTTGAGGCTAGCTCTGGAAACACCATATATTTT. It yields the protein CSVEASSGNTIYF.

The rearrangement joins TRBV5-4 to TRBJ1-1; 7 positions agree with TRBD1. The J segment lost 7 bases and the V segment lost 3 bases, leaving 3 bases of the junction unmatched. The germline V gene encodes CDR1 SGHNT and CDR2 YYREEE (reference sequence). This CDR3 region has 12 residues. CDR3 amino acids: CASSSWTGEAFF. For the CDR3, the DNA is TGTGCCAGCAGCTCTTGGACAGGTGAAGCTTTCTTT. The whole variable domain, filled in from reference TRBV5-4 and TRBJ1-1, reads ETGVTQSPTHLIKTRGQQVTLRCSSQSGHNTVSWYQQALGQGPQFIFQYYREEENGRGNFPPRFSGLQFPNYSSELNVNALELDDSALYLCASSSWTGEAFFGQGTRLTVV.

The chain employs TRBV30 and TRBJ2-5, with TRBD1 matching over 8 bases. Trimming cost V 0 bases and J 1 base; bases outside gene matches: 4. Germline V gene data show CDR1 as GTSNPN and CDR2 as SVGIG (reference sequence). The CDR3 consists of 15 residues. The CDR3, as DNA: TGTGCCTGGAGTGTAGGGGACAGGCCCCAAGAGACCCAGTACTTC. The encoded protein is CAWSVGDRPQETQYF.